This T cell receptor beta chain was identified during a study of cytomegalovirus exposure and HLA in healthy donors. V dropped 6 bases and J dropped 4 bases, with 15 bases sitting between them. The CDR3 extends over 14 amino acids. Germline-derived CDR1 and CDR2 are SGHTA and FQGNSA. Amplification used 60 Vbeta primers and 13 Jbeta primers. TCRdb keeps only in-frame clones here, not all; method: immunoSEQ multiplex PCR. The data contain fewer than 150,000 clones, around 80% of them singletons. The chain uses TRBV7-2 and TRBJ1-1; TRBD1 might be the D (5 bases). The sample taken for sequencing was PBMCs. The sequence was obtained from a man aged 30 to 45 in good health and CMV-seronegative. The chain's CDR3 is CASRRYTQGTEAFF. The CDR3 region has the DNA TGTGCCAGCAGACGATACACGCAGGGCACTGAAGCTTTCTTT.